These T cell receptor beta chains were read from a single sample in a study of control samples from healthy donors and cancer patients. Profiling relied on immunoSEQ multiplex PCR, and the TCRdb table lists in-frame clones only, not all of them. This table has around 52,000 clones, under 95% appearing once. The source material was PBMCs. These TCRs come from a man aged 25 to 40 with colorectal cancer. Each CDR3 is given with its conserved first and last residue. Each record gives: D gene, clone size, J gene, V gene, CDR3 protein, CDR3 DNA. A D gene is named only where the DNA matches it firmly. A clone size is listed for some rows: how often the clone was seen (once, few, many), or a class if it is expanded.

>-|-|TRBJ1-1|TRBV20-1
CSAQGHTEAFF
TGCAGTGCTCAGGGGCACACTGAAGCTTTCTTT
>-|-|TRBJ2-1|TRBV3-1/TRBV3-2
CASSPSGTAGDNEQFF
TGTGCCAGCAGCCCATCCGGGACAGCGGGAGACAATGAGCAGTTCTTC
>-|-|TRBJ1-4|TRBV2
CASRVSTNEKLFF
TGTGCCAGCCGTGTCAGCACTAATGAAAAACTGTTTTTT
>-|-|TRBJ1-2|TRBV6-1
CASSDTGGSGYTF
TGTGCCAGCAGTGATACAGGCGGTAGCGGCTACACCTTC
>TRBD1|once|TRBJ1-2|TRBV7-8
CASSLSPTGTADGYTF
TGTGCCAGCAGCTTAAGCCCTACCGGGACAGCGGATGGCTACACCTTC
>-|once|TRBJ1-3|TRBV3-1/TRBV3-2
CASSQGMDSGNTIYF
TGTGCCAGCAGCCAAGGAATGGACAGTGGAAACACCATATATTTT
>-|-|TRBJ2-1|TRBV4-3
CASSQESGTYNEQFF
TGCGCCAGCAGCCAAGAATCTGGGACCTACAATGAGCAGTTCTTC
>TRBD1|-|TRBJ2-2|TRBV27
CASSWGQGAGELFF
TGTGCCAGCAGTTGGGGACAGGGGGCCGGGGAGCTGTTTTTT
>TRBD2|-|TRBJ2-5|TRBV5-1
CASSWGTKQETQYF
TGCGCCAGCAGCTGGGGGACTAAACAAGAGACCCAGTACTTC
>TRBD1|-|TRBJ2-7|TRBV4-1
CASSQDARARGISYEQYF
TGCGCCAGCAGCCAAGATGCGCGAGCCAGGGGGATCTCCTACGAGCAGTACTTC
>TRBD1|-|TRBJ2-2|TRBV5-1
CASSLGQGNTGELFF
TGCGCCAGCAGCTTGGGACAGGGGAACACCGGGGAGCTGTTTTTT
>TRBD1|-|TRBJ2-7|TRBV7-2
CASRTGYERGPLGEQYF
TGTGCCAGCAGGACGGGGTACGAGAGGGGGCCCTTGGGCGAGCAGTACTTC
>-|-|TRBJ1-1|TRBV7-2
CASSFYEGSGTEAFF
TGTGCCAGCAGCTTTTATGAAGGATCTGGCACTGAAGCTTTCTTT
>-|-|TRBJ1-1|TRBV5-3
CARSSGSSMNTEAFF
TGTGCCAGAAGCAGTGGCTCCAGCATGAACACTGAAGCTTTCTTT
>-|-|TRBJ2-2|TRBV5-6
CASSLAGRENTGELFF
TGTGCCAGCAGCTTGGCCGGTCGGGAAAACACCGGGGAGCTGTTTTTT
>TRBD1|-|TRBJ2-1|TRBV5-1
CASSSADRYNEQFF
TGCGCCAGCAGCTCGGCGGACAGGTACAATGAGCAGTTCTTC
>TRBD2|-|TRBJ2-1|TRBV27
CASSLRGVPLNEQFF
TGTGCCAGCAGTTTACGGGGGGTCCCTCTCAATGAGCAGTTCTTC
>-|-|TRBJ2-1|TRBV7-8
CASSLVRARYNEQFF
TGTGCCAGCAGCTTAGTCAGGGCTCGATACAATGAGCAGTTCTTC
>-|-|TRBJ2-7|TRBV25-1
CASTSRDFYEQYF
TGTGCCAGCACCTCCCGGGACTTTTACGAGCAGTACTTC
>-|-|TRBJ1-5|TRBV19
CASSIQGSNQPQHF
TGTGCCAGTAGTATCCAAGGCAGTAATCAGCCCCAGCATTTT
>-|-|TRBJ1-1|TRBV12-2
CASRLVVGRLGTEAFF
TGTGCAAGTCGCTTAGTAGTCGGACGCCTGGGGACTGAAGCTTTCTTT
>-|-|TRBJ1-1|TRBV19
CATRIELNTEAFF
TGTGCCACTAGGATCGAATTGAACACTGAAGCTTTCTTT
>-|-|TRBJ2-1|TRBV4-3
CASSHIGSRRGNEQFF
TGCGCCAGCAGCCATATCGGGTCCCGTCGAGGCAATGAGCAGTTCTTC
>TRBD1|-|TRBJ1-5|TRBV5-6
CASSFQGGNQPQHF
TGTGCCAGCAGCTTTCAGGGGGGCAATCAGCCCCAGCATTTT
>-|once|TRBJ2-5|TRBV14
CASSLRQGGLRETQYF
TGTGCCAGCAGCCTTCGACAGGGAGGGCTTCGAGAGACCCAGTACTTC
>-|-|TRBJ2-2|TRBV30
CAWSRRGELFF
TGTGCCTGGAGTCGCCGCGGGGAGCTGTTTTTT
>-|-|TRBJ1-5|TRBV7-8
CASRASGPRQPQHF
TGTGCCAGCAGAGCGTCGGGGCCTAGGCAGCCCCAGCATTTT
>-|few|TRBJ1-2|TRBV29-1
CSVGGGTYGYTF
TGCAGCGTAGGCGGGGGTACCTATGGCTACACCTTC
>-|-|TRBJ2-7|TRBV12-5
CASGLEISRGLPYGSYEQYF
TGTGCTAGTGGTTTGGAAATTTCAAGGGGACTTCCCTACGGATCCTACGAGCAGTACTTC